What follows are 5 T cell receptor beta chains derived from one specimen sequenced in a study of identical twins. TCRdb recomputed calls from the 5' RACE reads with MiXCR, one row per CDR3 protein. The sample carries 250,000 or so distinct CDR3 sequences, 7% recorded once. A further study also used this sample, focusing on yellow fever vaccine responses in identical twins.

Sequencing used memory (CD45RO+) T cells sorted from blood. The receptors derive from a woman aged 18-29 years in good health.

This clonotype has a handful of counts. The CDR3 DNA reads TGCAGTGCTAGACGGCCAGGGGGGGCCAGACAAGAGACCCAGTACTTC. Protein sequence: CSARRPGGARQETQYF. The V and J genes are TRBV20-1 and TRBJ2-5, with D perhaps TRBD1 or TRBD2 (7 bases each). Trimming cost V 2 bases and J 2 bases, with 18 bases left between them. This CDR3 region has 16 residues. Germline-derived CDR1 and CDR2 are DFQATT and SNEGSKA (reference sequence).

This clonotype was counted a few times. CDR3 protein: CASAYANYGYTF. CDR3 coding DNA: TGTGCCAGCGCGTACGCTAACTATGGCTACACCTTC. This chain uses TRBV12-3 or TRBV12-4 with TRBJ1-2; unclear D gene. Trimming took off 8 bases at V and 0 bases at J, with 7 bases between the two ends. The CDR3 length is 12 residues.

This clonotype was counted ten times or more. CDR3 sequence reads: CASSQAGTGVETQYF. For the CDR3, the DNA is TGCGCCAGCAGCCAAGCCGGGACAGGGGTAGAGACCCAGTACTTC. This chain joins TRBV4-1 and TRBJ2-5; 10 bases match TRBD1. Germline CDR1 reads MGHRA; CDR2 reads YSYEKL. This CDR3 spans 15 amino acids. Unmatched junction bases numbered 3, after V lost 1 base and J lost 4 bases.

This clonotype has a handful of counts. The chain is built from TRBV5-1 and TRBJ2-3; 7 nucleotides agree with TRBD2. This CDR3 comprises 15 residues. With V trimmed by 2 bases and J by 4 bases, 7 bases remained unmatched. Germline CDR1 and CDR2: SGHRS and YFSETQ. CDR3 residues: CASSFGLDFADTQYF. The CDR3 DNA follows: TGCGCCAGCAGCTTTGGACTAGACTTCGCAGATACGCAGTATTTT.

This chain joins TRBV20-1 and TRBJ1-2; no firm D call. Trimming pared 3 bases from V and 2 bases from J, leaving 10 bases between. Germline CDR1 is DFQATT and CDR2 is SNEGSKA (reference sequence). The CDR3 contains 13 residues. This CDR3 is CSASHSTNYGYTF. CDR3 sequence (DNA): TGCAGTGCTAGTCATTCGACCAACTATGGCTACACCTTC.